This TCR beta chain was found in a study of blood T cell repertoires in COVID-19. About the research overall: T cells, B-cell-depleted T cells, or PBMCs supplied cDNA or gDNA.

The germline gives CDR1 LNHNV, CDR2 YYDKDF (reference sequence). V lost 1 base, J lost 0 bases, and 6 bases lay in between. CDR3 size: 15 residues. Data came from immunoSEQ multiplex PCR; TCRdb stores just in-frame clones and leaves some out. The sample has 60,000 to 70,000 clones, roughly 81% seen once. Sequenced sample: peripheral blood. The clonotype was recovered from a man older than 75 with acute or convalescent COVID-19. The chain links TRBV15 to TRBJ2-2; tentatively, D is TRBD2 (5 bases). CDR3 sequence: CATSRVGTNTGELFF. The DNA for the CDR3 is TGTGCCACCAGCAGAGTCGGGACGAACACCGGGGAGCTGTTTTTT. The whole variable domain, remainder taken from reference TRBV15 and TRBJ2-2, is DAMVIQNPRYQVTQFGKPVTLSCSQTLNHNVMYWYQQKSSQAPKLLFHYYDKDFNNEADTPDNFQSRRPNTSFCFLDIRSPGLGDTAMYLCATSRVGTNTGELFFGEGSRLTVL.